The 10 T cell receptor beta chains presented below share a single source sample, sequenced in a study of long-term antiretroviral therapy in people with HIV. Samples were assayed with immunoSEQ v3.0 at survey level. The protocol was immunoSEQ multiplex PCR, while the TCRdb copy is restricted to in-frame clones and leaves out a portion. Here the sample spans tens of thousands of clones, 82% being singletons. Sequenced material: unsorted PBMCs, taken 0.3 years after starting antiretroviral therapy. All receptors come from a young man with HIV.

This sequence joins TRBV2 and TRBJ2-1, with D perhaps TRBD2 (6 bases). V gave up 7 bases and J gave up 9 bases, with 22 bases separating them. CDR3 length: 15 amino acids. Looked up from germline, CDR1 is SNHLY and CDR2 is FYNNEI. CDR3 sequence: CASMLPGETRGEQFF. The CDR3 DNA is TGTGCCAGCATGTTGCCGGGGGAGACAAGGGGTGAGCAGTTCTTC.

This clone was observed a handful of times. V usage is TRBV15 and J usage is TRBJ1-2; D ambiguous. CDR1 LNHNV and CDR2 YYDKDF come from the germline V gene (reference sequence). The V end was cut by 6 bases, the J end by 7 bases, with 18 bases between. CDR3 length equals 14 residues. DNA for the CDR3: TGTGCCACCAGTAAGCTGGTGACCCGGGGTGGCTACACCTTC. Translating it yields CATSKLVTRGGYTF.

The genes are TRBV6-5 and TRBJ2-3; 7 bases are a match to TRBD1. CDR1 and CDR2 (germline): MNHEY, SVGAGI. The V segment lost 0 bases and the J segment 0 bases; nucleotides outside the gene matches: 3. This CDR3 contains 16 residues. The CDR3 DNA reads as TGTGCCAGCAGTTACTCACAGGGGATTAGCACAGATACGCAGTATTTT. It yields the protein CASSYSQGISTDTQYF.

CDR3 DNA: TGCAGCGTTGGCCGCGGGGGGGAGCAGTTCTTC. Protein: CSVGRGGEQFF. The chain carries TRBV29-1 and TRBJ2-1, with 8 bases matching TRBD2. There are 11 residues in the CDR3. V dropped 4 bases and J dropped 10; count of bases not matched to a gene: 3. Germline V gene sequence: CDR1 SQVTM, CDR2 ANQGSEA.

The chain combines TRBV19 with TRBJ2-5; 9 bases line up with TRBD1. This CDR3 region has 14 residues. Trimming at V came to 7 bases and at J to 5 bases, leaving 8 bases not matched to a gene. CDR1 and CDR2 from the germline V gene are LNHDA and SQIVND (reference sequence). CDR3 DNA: TGTGCCAGTACCGAAACAGGGGGCAGGGAGACCCAGTACTTC. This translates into CASTETGGRETQYF. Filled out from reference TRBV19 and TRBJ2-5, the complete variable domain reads DGGITQSPKYLFRKEGQNVTLSCEQNLNHDAMYWYRQDPGQGLRLIYYSQIVNDFQKGDIAEGYSVSREKKESFPLTVTSAQKNPTAFYLCASTETGGRETQYFGPGTRLLVL.

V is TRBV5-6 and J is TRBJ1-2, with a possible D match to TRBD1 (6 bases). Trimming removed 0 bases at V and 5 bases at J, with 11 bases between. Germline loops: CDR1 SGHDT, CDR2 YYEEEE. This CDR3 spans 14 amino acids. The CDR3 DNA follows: TGTGCCAGCAGCTTGGAAAGGGGGAGGTATGGCTACACCTTC. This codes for CASSLERGRYGYTF.

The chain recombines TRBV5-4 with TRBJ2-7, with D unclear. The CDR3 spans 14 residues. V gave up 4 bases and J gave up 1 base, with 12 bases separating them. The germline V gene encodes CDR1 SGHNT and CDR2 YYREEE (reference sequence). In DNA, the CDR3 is TGTGCCAGCAGCCCACCTAGGCCTTCCTACGAGCAGTACTTC. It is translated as CASSPPRPSYEQYF.

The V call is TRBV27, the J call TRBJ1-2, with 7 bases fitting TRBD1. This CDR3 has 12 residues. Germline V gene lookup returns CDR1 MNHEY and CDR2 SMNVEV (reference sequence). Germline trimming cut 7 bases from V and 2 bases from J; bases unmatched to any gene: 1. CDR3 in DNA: TGTGCCAGCAAGACAGGGAACTATGGCTACACCTTC. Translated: CASKTGNYGYTF.

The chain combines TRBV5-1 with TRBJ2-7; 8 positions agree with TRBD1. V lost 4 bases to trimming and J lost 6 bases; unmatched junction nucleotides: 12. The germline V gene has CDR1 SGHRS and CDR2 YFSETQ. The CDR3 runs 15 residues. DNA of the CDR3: TGCGCCAGCAGCCGGATCAGCCAGGGGGCTGGCGAGCAGTACTTC. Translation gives CASSRISQGAGEQYF.

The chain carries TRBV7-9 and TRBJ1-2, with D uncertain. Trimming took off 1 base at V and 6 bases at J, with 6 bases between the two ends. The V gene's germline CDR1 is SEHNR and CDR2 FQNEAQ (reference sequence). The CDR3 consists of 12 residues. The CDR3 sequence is CASSLGLDGYTF. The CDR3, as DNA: TGTGCCAGCAGCTTAGGGTTAGATGGCTACACCTTC.